This entry lists 20 T cell receptor beta chains sequenced from one sample in a study of identical twins (TCRdb year 2016). The library was built by means of 5' RACE. The instrument was an Illumina HiSeq 2000. Using fastp trimming at Q25 and MiXCR clonotype assembly, TCRdb reanalyzed the public sequencing data and kept in-frame beta chains. A single entry per CDR3 protein holds the most common genes and DNA from its merged rows. This sample lists 400,000 to 550,000 distinct CDR3 sequences; 24% were detected once. The ten largest clonotypes hold roughly 3% of the sample. These data also formed part of another study, on T cells expressing NK-cell markers.

Sample: CD4+ T cells sorted from blood. Receptors originate from a woman aged 18-30 years in good health.

CDR3 sequence reads: CASSRPGREVETQYF. The CDR3 DNA follows: TGCGCCAGCAGCCGGCCCGGCCGGGAGGTCGAGACCCAGTACTTC. The chain combines TRBV5-1 with TRBJ2-5; the match to TRBD2 covers 7 bases. Germline loops: CDR1 SGHRS, CDR2 YFSETQ. The CDR3 extends over 15 amino acids. Trimming cost V 4 bases and J 5 bases; bases outside gene matches: 11.

This clonotype was seen only a few times. The V gene is TRBV30, the J gene TRBJ1-1, with no clear D. The CDR3 contains 11 residues. V dropped 0 bases and J dropped 4 bases, with 3 bases sitting between them. Germline loops: CDR1 GTSNPN, CDR2 SVGIG (reference sequence). The CDR3 reads CAWSVSTEAFF. In DNA, the CDR3 is TGTGCCTGGAGTGTAAGCACTGAAGCTTTCTTT.

The chain employs TRBV9 and TRBJ2-7, with D possibly matching TRBD1 (6 bases). The V end lost 4 bases, the J end lost 7 bases, and 21 bases lay between the germline ends. Germline CDR1 reads SGDLS; CDR2 reads YYNGEE. The length of the CDR3 is 15 residues. The CDR3 region has the DNA TGTGCCAGCAGCCCCAGGAGTACAGGGCAGGCAGAGCAGTACTTC. As protein: CASSPRSTGQAEQYF.

J is TRBJ2-7 and V is TRBV2; the D gene is possibly TRBD2 (6 bases). Trimming left V 3 bases short and J 5 bases short, with 8 bases between. In germline, CDR1 is SNHLY, CDR2 FYNNEI. CDR3 size: 12 residues. CDR3 nucleotide sequence: TGTGCCAGCAGTGACCCGGGGGACGAGCAGTACTTC. It yields the protein CASSDPGDEQYF.

This clonotype showed up just a few times. CDR3 amino acids: CASSFRTGLYGYTF. The CDR3 DNA reads TGTGCCAGCAGTTTCCGGACAGGGTTATATGGCTACACCTTC. The chain has TRBV12-3 or TRBV12-4 and TRBJ1-2; 8 bases match TRBD1. V was clipped by 3 bases and J by 5 bases; unmatched bases: 5. The CDR3 sequence is 14 residues long.

There are a few counts of this clonotype. This rearrangement joins TRBV20-1 to TRBJ2-5; 11 bases map to TRBD2. V lost 1 base to trimming and J lost 4 bases; unmatched junction nucleotides: 5. In germline, CDR1 is DFQATT, CDR2 SNEGSKA (reference sequence). This CDR3 has 15 residues. This CDR3 is CSARASGGPSETQYF. CDR3 nucleotides: TGCAGTGCTAGAGCTAGCGGGGGGCCTTCAGAGACCCAGTACTTC.

The V and J genes are TRBV2 and TRBJ2-7, with D unresolved. Per germline, CDR1 SNHLY and CDR2 FYNNEI. This CDR3 comprises 13 residues. Trimming cost V 4 bases and J 4 bases, with 11 bases left between them. In DNA, the CDR3 is TGTGCCAGCAGTGGTTTTGCACGTTACGAGCAGTACTTC. Translation gives CASSGFARYEQYF.

This clonotype was recorded at least ten times. The V call is TRBV7-9, the J call TRBJ2-7; TRBD2 agrees at 9 bases. Germline CDR1 reads SEHNR; CDR2 reads FQNEAQ (reference sequence). CDR3 size: 15 residues. With 2 bases clipped from V and 0 bases from J, the junction kept 2 bases outside the gene matches. The chain's CDR3 is CASSLLAGSSYEQYF. For the CDR3, the DNA is TGTGCCAGCAGCTTACTAGCGGGGAGCTCCTACGAGCAGTACTTC.

The chain uses TRBV10-3 and TRBJ2-1; D is uncertain. This CDR3 is built from 12 residues. V dropped 0 bases and J dropped 6 bases, with 3 bases sitting between them. Per the germline V gene, CDR1 is ENHRY and CDR2 is SYGVKD. CDR3 loop: CAISESLNEQFF. The CDR3 region has the DNA TGTGCCATCAGTGAGTCGCTCAATGAGCAGTTCTTC.

This clonotype was recorded many times. This chain links TRBV6-5 with TRBJ1-1; possible D gene TRBD1, 5 bases. The V and J ends lost 0 bases and 2 bases respectively, with 10 bases between them. The germline CDR1 and CDR2 sequences are MNHEY and SVGAGI. The CDR3 is made up of 15 amino acids. The DNA for the CDR3 is TGTGCCAGCAGTTACTCGATTCAGGGAAACACTGAAGCTTTCTTT. It translates to CASSYSIQGNTEAFF.

This clonotype was seen many times. The chain is built from TRBV6-1 and TRBJ1-5; D is unresolved. The CDR3 runs to 13 residues. The V end was cut by 9 bases, the J end by 3 bases, with 12 bases between. The germline CDR1 and CDR2 sequences are MNHNS and SASEGT. CDR3 DNA: TGTGCCAGTACCAGCACCAACAATCAGCCCCAGCATTTT. This encodes CASTSTNNQPQHF.

The V call is TRBV29-1, the J call TRBJ2-1; unclear D gene. The CDR3 covers 12 residues. Trimming took 4 bases from V and 7 from J, leaving 11 bases between them. The germline V gene encodes CDR1 SQVTM and CDR2 ANQGSEA. The CDR3 DNA follows: TGCAGCGTTGTATCGAGCAGAAATGAGCAGTTCTTC. Protein: CSVVSSRNEQFF.

The sample holds a few counts of this clonotype. The rearrangement uses TRBV6-5 and TRBJ2-7; weak D call: TRBD1 (6 bases). The CDR3 spans 16 residues. Trimming took off 0 bases at V and 2 bases at J, with 14 bases between the two ends. Germline CDR1 and CDR2: MNHEY and SVGAGI. CDR3 sequence (DNA): TGTGCCAGCAGTTACTCCCCGACAGGACCACCCTACGAGCAGTACTTC. Protein sequence: CASSYSPTGPPYEQYF.

This clonotype was detected a few times. This chain joins TRBV20-1 and TRBJ2-5, with D perhaps given as TRBD1 or TRBD2 (5 bases each). Deletions cut 6 bases from V and 0 bases from J, with 11 bases between. The CDR3 is 13 residues long. CDR1 and CDR2 (germline): DFQATT, SNEGSKA (reference sequence). In nucleotides, the CDR3 is TGCAGTGCCCCGGGACCCTACCAAGAGACCCAGTACTTC. This codes for CSAPGPYQETQYF.

The chain is built from TRBV12-3 or TRBV12-4 and TRBJ1-2; perhaps TRBD1 as D (5 bases). This CDR3 contains 14 residues. The germline V and J ends were trimmed by 1 base and 8 bases, with 14 bases remaining between them. The DNA for the CDR3 is TGTGCCAGCAGTTTAGGGAGAGGGACGGGAGGCTACACCTTC. Translation gives CASSLGRGTGGYTF.

The rearrangement joins TRBV28 to TRBJ2-6; no clear D. V shed 0 bases and J shed 0 bases, with 3 bases lying between them. The CDR3 has 15 residues. Germline lookup yields CDR1 MDHEN and CDR2 SYDVKM. The CDR3 DNA is TGTGCCAGCAGTTTATGGTCCTCTGGGGCCAACGTCCTGACTTTC. Encoded protein: CASSLWSSGANVLTF.

In its sample, this clonotype was seen many times. CDR3 region: CSARLAGANEQFF. DNA for the CDR3: TGCAGTGCTAGACTAGCGGGAGCTAATGAGCAGTTCTTC. The chain employs TRBV20-1 and TRBJ2-1; TRBD2 agrees at 10 bases. V lost 2 bases to trimming and J lost 7 bases; unmatched junction nucleotides: 2. From germline, CDR1 is DFQATT and CDR2 SNEGSKA (reference sequence). CDR3 length equals 13 residues.

This clonotype was seen only a few times. The V and J genes are TRBV20-1 and TRBJ2-3; a possible D gene is TRBD2 (5 bases). Germline V gene sequence: CDR1 DFQATT, CDR2 SNEGSKA (reference sequence). This CDR3 has 14 amino acids. V was cut by 1 base and J by 1 base, with 9 bases left in between. CDR3 residues: CSARAGGGTDTQYF. The DNA for the CDR3 is TGCAGTGCTAGAGCCGGAGGAGGCACAGATACGCAGTATTTT.

This chain uses TRBV12-3 or TRBV12-4 with TRBJ2-1; TRBD1 agrees at 10 bases. The CDR3 extends over 15 amino acids. J lost 1 base, V lost 10 bases, and 7 bases had no gene match. The CDR3 is CAITPGQGSYNEQFF. CDR3 bases: TGTGCCATCACCCCGGGACAGGGGTCCTACAATGAGCAGTTCTTC.

The rearrangement joins TRBV24-1 to TRBJ2-3; 7 nucleotides line up with TRBD1. Germline CDR1 is KGHDR and CDR2 is SFDVKD. V trimming: 4 bases; J trimming: 2 bases; junction bases outside the gene matches: 2. CDR3 length equals 14 residues. The CDR3 DNA sequence: TGTGCCACCAGTGAGGACAGGTCCACAGATACGCAGTATTTT. Its translation is CATSEDRSTDTQYF.